Below are 8 T cell receptor beta chains sequenced from a single sample in a study of T cells in Graves' hyperthyroidism and ophthalmopathy. It was RNA transcripts that yielded the amplified TCR beta CDR3 regions. The TCR CDR3 was amplified in a first-round RT-PCR using the HTBI primer set. TCRdb independently ran MiXCR on the multiplex PCR reads; one entry per CDR3 protein. This table holds about 520,000 distinct CDR3 sequences, under 25% found once. Input material: blood. The receptors were gathered from a man aged 18-30 years with Graves' hyperthyroidism.

The chain links TRBV6-5 to TRBJ1-1; D unclear. Per germline, CDR1 MNHEY and CDR2 SVGAGI. This CDR3 contains 14 residues. Between the trimmed V and J ends, which lost 2 bases and 4 bases, there was a span of 11 bases. DNA of the CDR3: TGTGCCAGCAGTTACCCGGAGCGATCCACTGAAGCTTTCTTT. The encoded protein is CASSYPERSTEAFF.

The chain carries TRBV6-2 or TRBV6-3 and TRBJ1-5, with a possible D match to TRBD1 (6 bases). The V end lost 3 bases, the J end lost 1 base, and 16 bases lay between the germline ends. CDR3 length equals 17 residues. Per the germline V gene, CDR1 is MNHEY and CDR2 is SVGEGT. CDR3 sequence (DNA): TGTGCCAGCAGTTATCGCACGGGACACGGCAGCAATCAGCCCCAGCATTTT. Translation gives CASSYRTGHGSNQPQHF.

This clonotype was picked up a small number of times. The V call is TRBV3-1, the J call TRBJ1-1; maybe TRBD1 (5 bases). Trimming took 4 bases from V and 1 from J, leaving 13 bases between them. Germline assignment: CDR1 LGHDT and CDR2 YNNKEL (reference sequence). The CDR3 loop spans 15 amino acids. CDR3: CASSPLGTANTEAFF. CDR3 bases: TGTGCCAGCAGCCCCCTAGGGACGGCGAACACTGAAGCTTTCTTT.

The chain is built from TRBV15 and TRBJ1-5; the D is unclear. Germline V gene data show CDR1 as LNHNV and CDR2 as YYDKDF (reference sequence). V gave up 7 bases and J gave up 3 bases, with 10 bases separating them. The CDR3 extends over 13 amino acids. CDR3 nucleotide sequence: TGTGCCACCACCCGGGATCCCAATCAGCCCCAGCATTTT. Protein sequence: CATTRDPNQPQHF.

This sequence joins TRBV6-1 and TRBJ2-7; D might be TRBD2 (6 bases). This CDR3 comprises 13 residues. Per germline, CDR1 MNHNS and CDR2 SASEGT. Trimming left V 4 bases short and J 3 bases short, with 10 bases between. CDR3 coding DNA: TGTGCCAGCAGTGGGAATAGCGGCTACGAGCAGTACTTC. Encoded protein: CASSGNSGYEQYF.

This clonotype was detected ten times or more. The V gene is TRBV9, the J gene TRBJ1-2; D call uncertain. CDR3 length: 13 residues. Looked up from germline, CDR1 is SGDLS and CDR2 is YYNGEE. Trimming took 0 bases from V and 8 from J, leaving 11 bases between them. As DNA, the CDR3 is TGTGCCAGCAGCGTAGTAGGCGTGGAGGGCTACACCTTC. Its translation is CASSVVGVEGYTF.

This clonotype has a handful of counts. The chain couples TRBV4-1 to TRBJ1-2; D is unresolved. Trimming removed 1 base at V and 3 bases at J, with 15 bases between. The CDR3 covers 16 residues. Germline-derived CDR1 and CDR2 are MGHRA and YSYEKL. CDR3 coding DNA: TGCGCCAGCAGCCAAGGCAAAGGGCTAGAAGACTATGGCTACACCTTC. Amino acid sequence: CASSQGKGLEDYGYTF.

This clonotype was recorded at least ten times. This may stem from a read error, because a much larger clone lies one nucleotide away. No conserved phenylalanine or tryptophan ends this CDR3, so it is likely a read error. The chain links TRBV6-2 or TRBV6-3 to TRBJ1-5; TRBD1 is a possible D gene (5 bases). Trimming removed 6 bases at V and 3 bases at J, with 12 bases between. Germline-derived CDR1 and CDR2 are MNHEY and SVGEGT. The CDR3 runs to 14 residues. CDR3 protein: CASSNPGPNQPQHL. CDR3 sequence (DNA): TGTGCCAGCAGCAACCCGGGACCCAATCAGCCCCAGCATCTT.